What follows are 10 T cell receptor beta chains derived from one specimen sequenced in a study of blood T cells in healthy people across ages (dated by TCRdb to about 2015). Library preparation used 5' RACE. The sample was run on an Illumina HiSeq 2500. A second PCR of about 7 to 12 cycles was run with a J-beta primer mix and a sample-barcoded 5' primer. The public reads were quality trimmed at Q25 with fastp and then assembled into clones with MiXCR by TCRdb, keeping productive beta chains. When rows share a CDR3 protein, they turn into one entry using the most common DNA and genes. This sample comprises 800,000 or so distinct CDR3 sequences, around 45% of them detected only once. The ten largest clonotypes hold about a sixth of the sample. Sequencing was performed on blood. Receptors were obtained from a man older than 75 in good health.

This clonotype was seen a single time. V gene TRBV4-2 combines with J gene TRBJ2-1; 7 nucleotides match TRBD2. In germline, CDR1 is LGHNA, CDR2 YNFKEQ. There are 16 residues in the CDR3. With V trimmed by 1 base and J by 8 bases, 11 bases remained unmatched. The CDR3 reads CASSQGTSALIDEQFF. The CDR3 bases are TGTGCCAGCAGCCAAGGGACTAGTGCCCTGATCGATGAGCAGTTCTTC.

This clonotype was counted a few times. The CDR3: CSARDRVVLNEQYF. Here the CDR3 DNA reads TGCAGTGCAAGGGACAGGGTCGTTCTCAATGAGCAGTACTTC. The rearrangement uses TRBV20-1 and TRBJ2-7; 9 nucleotides match TRBD1. The J segment lost 7 bases and the V segment lost 6 bases, leaving 13 bases of the junction unmatched. CDR3 length equals 14 residues. CDR1 DFQATT and CDR2 SNEGSKA come from the germline V gene (reference sequence).

This clonotype was counted many times. V gene TRBV25-1 combines with J gene TRBJ1-6; 9 bases line up with TRBD1. The V and J ends lost 1 base and 8 bases, in that order; junction bases with no gene match: 9. CDR1 is MGHDK, CDR2 SYGVNS, per germline. CDR3 length: 17 residues. The chain's CDR3 is CASSESSGTGWDSPLHF. The CDR3 DNA reads as TGTGCCAGCAGTGAATCTTCCGGGACAGGGTGGGATTCACCCCTCCACTTT.

The sample holds a few counts of this clonotype. The chain uses TRBV6-2 or TRBV6-3 and TRBJ2-1, with 8 bases identical to TRBD2. V was clipped by 0 bases and J by 9 bases; unmatched bases: 7. This CDR3 contains 15 residues. Germline loops: CDR1 MNHEY, CDR2 SVGEGT. The CDR3 sequence: CASSYSREAPGEQFF. The CDR3 nucleotides are TGTGCCAGCAGTTACTCGCGGGAGGCCCCTGGTGAGCAGTTCTTC.

This clonotype showed up just a few times. The chain recombines TRBV4-2 with TRBJ2-3; possibly TRBD2 for D (5 bases). Germline loops: CDR1 LGHNA, CDR2 YNFKEQ. Trimming took 3 bases from V and 0 from J, leaving 10 bases between them. The CDR3 is made up of 15 amino acids. CDR3 region: CASSQVASSTDTQYF. In DNA form, the CDR3 reads TGTGCCAGCAGCCAGGTAGCGAGTAGCACAGATACGCAGTATTTT.

This clonotype has ten or more counts. The chain has TRBV10-3 and TRBJ2-7, with 12 nucleotides matching TRBD1. CDR1 is ENHRY, CDR2 SYGVKD, per germline. With 0 bases clipped from V and 4 bases from J, the junction kept 4 bases outside the gene matches. This CDR3 has 16 amino acids. CDR3 sequence reads: CAISESGDRGLYEQYF. CDR3 sequence (DNA): TGTGCCATCAGTGAGTCGGGGGACAGGGGGCTTTACGAGCAGTACTTC.

In DNA form, the CDR3 reads TGCGCCAGCAGTGGGGACGGACTAGCGGGACTCGGCGGGGAGCTGTTTTTT. Its translation: CASSGDGLAGLGGELFF. The V call is TRBV4-1, the J call TRBJ2-2, with 12 positions matching TRBD2. CDR3 length: 17 amino acids. The junction had 12 bases not matched to a gene; V was cut back by 6 bases and J by 7 bases. The V gene's germline CDR1 is MGHRA and CDR2 YSYEKL.

The chain has TRBV30 and TRBJ2-1; D uncertain. Between the trimmed V and J ends, which lost 2 bases and 0 bases, there was a span of 8 bases. Germline V gene sequence: CDR1 GTSNPN, CDR2 SVGIG (reference sequence). The CDR3 is 14 residues long. Written as DNA, the CDR3 is TGTGCCTGGAGTTGGGATAGCTCCTACAATGAGCAGTTCTTC. Amino acid sequence: CAWSWDSSYNEQFF.

A note on this clonotype: A much larger clone differs by one base, so this may be a read error. V gene TRBV5-6 combines with J gene TRBJ2-5, with 7 bases matching TRBD2. Trimming removed 0 bases from V and 11 bases from J; junction bases left unmatched: 13. Germline assignment: CDR1 SGHDT and CDR2 YYEEEE. The CDR3 covers 15 residues. The CDR3 DNA reads TGTGCCAGCAGCTTGGACGCTAGCGGTTGGGGTGAGCAGTACTTC. It specifies CASSLDASGWGEQYF.

This clonotype was recorded a few times. The chain recombines TRBV7-2 with TRBJ1-3; 11 bases map to TRBD1. Germline V gene lookup returns CDR1 SGHTA and CDR2 FQGNSA. This CDR3 spans 16 amino acids. Trimming at V came to 5 bases and at J to 6 bases, leaving 9 bases not matched to a gene. The DNA for the CDR3 is TGTGCCAGCAGCACCTCCGGGACAGGGGGTCAAAACACCATATATTTT. This codes for CASSTSGTGGQNTIYF.